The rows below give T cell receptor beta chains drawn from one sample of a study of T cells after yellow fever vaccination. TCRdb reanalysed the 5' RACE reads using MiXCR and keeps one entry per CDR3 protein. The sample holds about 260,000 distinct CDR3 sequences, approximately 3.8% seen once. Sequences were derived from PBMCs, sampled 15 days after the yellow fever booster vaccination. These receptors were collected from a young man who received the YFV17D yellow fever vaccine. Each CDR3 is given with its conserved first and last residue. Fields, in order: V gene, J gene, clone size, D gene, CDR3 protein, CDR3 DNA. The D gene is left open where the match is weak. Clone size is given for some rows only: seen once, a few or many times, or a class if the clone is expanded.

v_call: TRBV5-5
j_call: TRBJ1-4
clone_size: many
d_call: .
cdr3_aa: CASSSPGGAGTNEKLFF
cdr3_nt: TGTGCCAGCAGCTCCCCGGGGGGCGCCGGAACTAATGAAAAACTGTTTTTT

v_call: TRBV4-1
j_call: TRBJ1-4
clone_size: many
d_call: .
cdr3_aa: CASSHAPGTNMGPAEKLFF
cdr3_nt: TGCGCCAGCAGCCATGCTCCCGGGACAAATATGGGTCCCGCTGAAAAACTGTTTTTT

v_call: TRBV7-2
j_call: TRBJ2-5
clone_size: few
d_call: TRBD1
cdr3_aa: CASSLAGTGKETQYF
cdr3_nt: TGTGCCAGCAGCTTAGCTGGGACAGGGAAAGAGACCCAGTACTTC

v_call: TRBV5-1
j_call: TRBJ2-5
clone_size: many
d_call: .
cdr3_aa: CASRVGMGYQETQYF
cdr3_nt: TGCGCCAGCAGAGTAGGCATGGGGTACCAAGAGACCCAGTACTTC

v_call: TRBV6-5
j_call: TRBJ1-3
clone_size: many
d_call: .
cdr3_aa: CASSYAAGSSGNTIYF
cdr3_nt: TGTGCCAGCAGTTACGCCGCAGGGAGCTCTGGAAACACCATATATTTT

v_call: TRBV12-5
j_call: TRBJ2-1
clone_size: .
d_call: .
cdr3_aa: CASGLVQGAYNYNEQFF
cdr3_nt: TGTGCTAGTGGTTTGGTACAAGGGGCCTATAACTACAATGAGCAGTTCTTC

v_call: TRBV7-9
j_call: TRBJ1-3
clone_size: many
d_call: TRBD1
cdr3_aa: CASSSGTAGNTIYF
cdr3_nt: TGTGCCAGCAGCTCGGGGACAGCAGGAAACACCATATATTTT

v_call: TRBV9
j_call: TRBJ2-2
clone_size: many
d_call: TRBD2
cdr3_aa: CASSPPSGGAGELFF
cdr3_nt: TGTGCCAGCAGCCCGCCTAGCGGGGGGGCCGGGGAGCTGTTTTTT

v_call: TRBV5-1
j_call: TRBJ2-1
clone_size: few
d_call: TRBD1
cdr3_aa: CASSLVGTGGNEQFF
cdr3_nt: TGCGCCAGCAGCTTGGTCGGGACAGGGGGCAATGAGCAGTTCTTC

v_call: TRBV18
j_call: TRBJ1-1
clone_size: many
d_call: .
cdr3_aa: CASSPGAGVLNTEAFF
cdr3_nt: TGTGCCAGCTCACCCGGGGCAGGGGTACTGAACACTGAAGCTTTCTTT

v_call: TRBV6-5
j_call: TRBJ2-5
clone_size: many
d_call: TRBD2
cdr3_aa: CASRGLAGPGAQYF
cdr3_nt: TGTGCCAGTCGGGGGCTAGCGGGTCCCGGAGCCCAGTACTTC